The 3 T cell receptor beta chains reported below all come from one sample, sequenced in a study of blood T cell repertoires in COVID-19. Assay: immunoSEQ multiplex PCR; the TCRdb copy retains only in-frame clones and omits some. This table holds around 140,000 clones, about 87% found once. Sequenced sample: peripheral blood. These TCRs come from a woman aged 45-59 years with acute or convalescent COVID-19.

V and J are TRBV29-1 and TRBJ1-1, with D possibly being TRBD1 (6 bases). The CDR3 sequence is 14 residues long. The V end lost 7 bases, the J end lost 4 bases, and 19 bases lay between the germline ends. Per the germline V gene, CDR1 is SQVTM and CDR2 is ANQGSEA. CDR3 bases: TGCAGCGCACTCACAGGGAATCGGGCCACTGAAGCTTTCTTT. This translates into CSALTGNRATEAFF.

This clone has just one count. This sequence joins TRBV9 and TRBJ1-1; D gene uncertain. Per the germline V gene, CDR1 is SGDLS and CDR2 is YYNGEE. The CDR3 has 14 residues. The V and J ends lost 2 bases and 8 bases respectively, with 16 bases between them. The CDR3 DNA sequence: TGTGCCAGCAGCGTCGATCAGGTACCGGGGGAAGCTTTCTTT. It yields the protein CASSVDQVPGEAFF.

V gene TRBV7-3 combines with J gene TRBJ2-3, with TRBD1 matching over 8 bases. V lost 5 bases, J lost 6 bases, and 7 bases stayed unmatched. Germline V gene lookup returns CDR1 SGHTA and CDR2 FQGTGA. This CDR3 has 14 amino acids. The CDR3 DNA follows: TGTGCCAGCAGCCCGGACAGGGAAGGCGATACGCAGTATTTT. Translating it yields CASSPDREGDTQYF.